The 30 T cell receptor beta chains presented below share a single source sample, sequenced in a study of blood T cell repertoires in COVID-19. Only in-frame clones appear in the TCRdb table, and some are missing; sequencing was by immunoSEQ multiplex PCR. The sample has approximately 200,000 clones, 94% seen once; the top ten hold about 0.8%. Source material: peripheral blood. The receptors were gathered from a man aged 30-40 years with COVID-19, enrolled during active disease.

The V gene is TRBV5-1, the J gene TRBJ1-1, with 9 bases identical to TRBD1. Germline V gene sequence: CDR1 SGHRS, CDR2 YFSETQ. V shed 7 bases, J shed 0 bases, and the junction held 4 bases outside the gene matches. The CDR3 loop spans 14 amino acids. DNA for the CDR3: TGCGCCAGCGGGACAGGGTCGTTGAACACTGAAGCTTTCTTT. Translating gives CASGTGSLNTEAFF.

The chain couples TRBV6-1 to TRBJ1-2; D possibly corresponds to TRBD1 (5 bases). In germline, CDR1 is MNHNS, CDR2 SASEGT. This CDR3 has 18 residues. The germline V and J ends were trimmed by 2 bases and 6 bases, with 25 bases remaining between them. Written as DNA, the CDR3 is TGTGCCAGCAGTGAAATCGCAGGAGTGGTTCTAGGGGAGGATGGCTACACCTTC. Encoded protein: CASSEIAGVVLGEDGYTF.

The chain links TRBV19 to TRBJ2-2; no clear D gene. Germline V gene data show CDR1 as LNHDA and CDR2 as SQIVND (reference sequence). V was clipped by 3 bases and J by 6 bases, with 8 bases between them. CDR3 length equals 13 residues. CDR3: CASSILSPGELFF. In DNA form, the CDR3 reads TGTGCCAGTAGTATTCTTAGCCCCGGGGAGCTGTTTTTT. The full variable domain, with the rest looked up from reference TRBV19 and TRBJ2-2, is DGGITQSPKYLFRKEGQNVTLSCEQNLNHDAMYWYRQDPGQGLRLIYYSQIVNDFQKGDIAEGYSVSREKKESFPLTVTSAQKNPTAFYLCASSILSPGELFFGEGSRLTVL.

This clone was observed once. The chain recombines TRBV2 with TRBJ1-2, with D uncertain. The germline CDR1 and CDR2 sequences are SNHLY and FYNNEI. The V end was cut by 8 bases, the J end by 5 bases, with 15 bases between. The CDR3 totals 13 residues. The CDR3 bases are TGTGCCAGCTCACTGGACTTTTCTTATGGCTACACCTTC. Translation: CASSLDFSYGYTF.

The V gene is TRBV9, the J gene TRBJ1-2; no reliable D call. The length of the CDR3 is 12 residues. V lost 2 bases and J lost 8, with 10 bases in between. Germline V gene data show CDR1 as SGDLS and CDR2 as YYNGEE. DNA of the CDR3: TGTGCCAGCAGCGTCGAGGGATTGGGCTACACCTTC. Its translation is CASSVEGLGYTF.

The rearrangement joins TRBV6-5 to TRBJ2-1; 11 nucleotides line up with TRBD2. This CDR3 has 16 residues. V was clipped by 2 bases and J by 6 bases; unmatched bases: 6. Germline assignment: CDR1 MNHEY and CDR2 SVGAGI. The CDR3 loop is CASSYRLAGGPNEQFF. The DNA of the CDR3 is TGTGCCAGCAGTTACCGGCTAGCGGGGGGCCCCAATGAGCAGTTCTTC.

V and J are TRBV6-5 and TRBJ2-1; 7 bases line up with TRBD2. The germline V gene encodes CDR1 MNHEY and CDR2 SVGAGI. CDR3 length: 15 amino acids. The J segment lost 1 base and the V segment lost 6 bases, leaving 6 bases of the junction unmatched. The CDR3 sequence is CASRQRGGSYNEQFF. CDR3 in DNA: TGTGCCAGCAGGCAGCGGGGAGGGTCCTACAATGAGCAGTTCTTC.

Here the CDR3 DNA reads TGTGCCAGCAATGATCGGGACAGGGGTTATGGCTACACCTTC. The encoded protein is CASNDRDRGYGYTF. The rearrangement uses TRBV2 and TRBJ1-2, with TRBD1 identical over 10 bases. The CDR3 sequence is 14 residues long. Germline assignment: CDR1 SNHLY and CDR2 FYNNEI. J lost 5 bases, V lost 7 bases, and 7 bases had no gene match.

V is TRBV7-9 and J is TRBJ2-5; perhaps TRBD1 as D (6 bases). Per germline, CDR1 SEHNR and CDR2 FQNEAQ (reference sequence). Trimming cost V 6 bases and J 2 bases, with 16 bases left between them. The CDR3 runs 15 residues. Here the CDR3 reads CASSLPGAGQETQYF. DNA for the CDR3: TGTGCCAGCAGTTTGCCAGGGGCCGGGCAAGAGACCCAGTACTTC.

The V call is TRBV30, the J call TRBJ1-5; D call uncertain. The CDR3 has 13 residues. V was shortened by 5 bases and J by 3 bases, with 11 bases between the two germline ends. Germline V CDR1 and CDR2: GTSNPN, SVGIG (reference sequence). For the CDR3, the DNA is TGTGCCTGGGGAGACGGTAACAATCAGCCCCAGCATTTT. It is translated as CAWGDGNNQPQHF.

The CDR3 coding sequence is TGTGCCACCAGTGACCCCGGGGGGCCAAGCTCAGATACGCAGTATTTT. Translated: CATSDPGGPSSDTQYF. This chain connects TRBV24-1 to TRBJ2-3, with a tentative D call TRBD2 (7 bases). The CDR3 extends over 16 amino acids. Per germline, CDR1 KGHDR and CDR2 SFDVKD. V lost 4 bases to trimming and J lost 4 bases, with 17 bases between them.

V is TRBV11-2 and J is TRBJ1-1; D possibly corresponds to TRBD1 (5 bases). The CDR3 covers 15 residues. Germline loops: CDR1 SGHAT, CDR2 FQNNGV. Trimming took off 5 bases at V and 1 base at J, with 14 bases between the two ends. CDR3 sequence (DNA): TGTGCCAGCAGCCCCGGGGGACGCGGGAACACTGAAGCTTTCTTT. This sequence encodes CASSPGGRGNTEAFF.

This clone occurred once. The genes are TRBV7-9 and TRBJ1-5, with unresolved D. Germline V CDR1 and CDR2: SEHNR, FQNEAQ (reference sequence). Trimming pared 1 base from V and 6 bases from J, leaving 4 bases between. This CDR3 has 12 residues. The CDR3 coding sequence is TGTGCCAGCAGCTTAGGAGGTCAGCCCCAGCATTTT. It translates to CASSLGGQPQHF.

On this clone: Within the sample, other DNA sequences also encode this same CDR3. The CDR3 region is CASSQVAGSYGYTF. DNA of the CDR3: TGTGCCAGCAGCCAAGTGGCGGGCTCGTATGGCTACACCTTC. The chain links TRBV3-1 (or the pseudogene TRBV3-2) to TRBJ1-2; D gene uncertain. V lost 1 base to trimming and J lost 5 bases, with 11 bases between them. This CDR3 spans 14 amino acids. In germline, CDR1 is LGHDT, CDR2 YNNKEL (reference sequence).

The chain combines TRBV5-1 with TRBJ2-7, with D unclear. CDR1 is SGHRS, CDR2 YFSETQ, per germline. The CDR3 loop spans 13 amino acids. V was cut by 3 bases and J by 1 base, with 8 bases left in between. The CDR3 region has the DNA TGCGCCAGCAGCTCTGTCAGGTCCTACGAGCAGTACTTC. This translates into CASSSVRSYEQYF.

The genes are TRBV19 and TRBJ1-6; D is undetermined. CDR3 size: 14 residues. Between the trimmed V and J ends, which lost 3 bases and 8 bases, there was a span of 11 bases. Germline lookup yields CDR1 LNHDA and CDR2 SQIVND (reference sequence). This CDR3 reads CASSIVVSDSPLHF. In nucleotides, the CDR3 is TGTGCCAGTAGTATTGTGGTTTCGGATTCACCCCTCCACTTT.

The rearrangement uses TRBV19 and TRBJ2-5, with 12 bases matching TRBD1. V shed 6 bases and J 5 bases; nucleotides not matched to a gene: 4. The V gene's germline CDR1 is LNHDA and CDR2 SQIVND (reference sequence). This CDR3 region has 14 residues. The CDR3: CASSGTGGGETQYF. The CDR3 DNA is TGTGCCAGTAGCGGGACAGGGGGCGGGGAGACCCAGTACTTC.

DNA of the CDR3: TGTGCCAGCAGCTCCGGGACAGGGGTGAGAGGCAATCAGCCCCAGCATTTT. It translates to CASSSGTGVRGNQPQHF. The genes are TRBV25-1 and TRBJ1-5, with 10 bases aligning to TRBD1. The CDR3 has 17 amino acids. The V segment lost 6 bases and the J segment 2 bases; nucleotides outside the gene matches: 10. Germline V lookup: CDR1 MGHDK, CDR2 SYGVNS.

This chain joins TRBV14 and TRBJ1-4; D is uncertain. Between the trimmed V and J ends, which lost 3 bases and 4 bases, there was a span of 21 bases. Germline loops: CDR1 SGHDN, CDR2 FVKESK. This CDR3 is 18 amino acids long. This CDR3 is CASSHGVRPKIFNEKLFF. The DNA of the CDR3 is TGTGCCAGCAGCCACGGTGTCCGCCCAAAGATTTTTAATGAAAAACTGTTTTTT.

In this sample, this clone turned up once. The V gene is TRBV3-1 (or the pseudogene TRBV3-2), the J gene TRBJ1-2, with a weak D call TRBD1 (5 bases). Per the germline V gene, CDR1 is LGHDT and CDR2 is YNNKEL (reference sequence). Trimming took off 0 bases at V and 8 bases at J, with 13 bases between the two ends. This CDR3 has 14 residues. The CDR3 bases are TGTGCCAGCAGCCAAGAGCGGGGACTGGGCGGCTACACCTTC. This translates into CASSQERGLGGYTF.

The genes are TRBV10-3 and TRBJ1-2; 9 bases map to TRBD1. The CDR3 runs 15 residues. Trimming cost V 5 bases and J 5 bases; bases outside gene matches: 9. CDR1 and CDR2 (germline): ENHRY, SYGVKD. The DNA of the CDR3 is TGTGCCATCAGTTCCAGACAGGGGGGTCAATATGGCTACACCTTC. Its protein product is CAISSRQGGQYGYTF.

The V call is TRBV3-1 (or the pseudogene TRBV3-2), the J call TRBJ2-7; 10 bases agree with TRBD2. The ends lost 4 bases at V and 6 bases at J; junction bases unmatched: 12. The CDR3 runs to 16 residues. Germline CDR1 is LGHDT and CDR2 is YNNKEL (reference sequence). CDR3 protein: CASSRSSERGGPEQYF. The CDR3 region has the DNA TGTGCCAGCAGCCGCTCATCGGAGCGGGGGGGCCCCGAGCAGTACTTC.

The chain uses TRBV9 and TRBJ2-5, with 7 bases aligning to TRBD1. The V segment lost 3 bases and the J segment 4 bases; nucleotides outside the gene matches: 6. This CDR3 has 14 amino acids. Per germline, CDR1 SGDLS and CDR2 YYNGEE. The CDR3: CASSEQGSGETQYF. The CDR3 coding sequence is TGTGCCAGCAGCGAACAGGGGAGCGGAGAGACCCAGTACTTC.

V and J are TRBV6-1 and TRBJ2-1; D not certain. Per the germline V gene, CDR1 is MNHNS and CDR2 is SASEGT. V lost 1 base and J lost 10, with 8 bases in between. The CDR3 contains 12 residues. CDR3 amino acids: CASSEDGPEQFF. In nucleotides, the CDR3 is TGTGCCAGCAGTGAAGATGGCCCGGAGCAGTTCTTC.

This chain uses TRBV5-1 with TRBJ2-5; D might be TRBD1 (6 bases). The ends were cut back, 4 bases at V and 2 bases at J, with 15 bases in the middle. Germline V gene data show CDR1 as SGHRS and CDR2 as YFSETQ. The CDR3 consists of 15 residues. For the CDR3, the DNA is TGCGCCAGCAGCAAGGGGGACCACGGACAAGAGACCCAGTACTTC. Protein: CASSKGDHGQETQYF.

The CDR3 loop is CASSPSGGHQPQHF. The CDR3 coding sequence is TGTGCCAGCAGCCCGTCAGGGGGGCATCAGCCCCAGCATTTT. The chain carries TRBV3-1 (or the pseudogene TRBV3-2) and TRBJ1-5, with TRBD1 identical over 7 bases. The CDR3 spans 14 residues. CDR1 and CDR2 (germline): LGHDT, YNNKEL (reference sequence). V was pared by 4 bases and J by 5 bases, with 5 bases of the junction left unmatched.

J is TRBJ1-2 and V is TRBV6-2 or TRBV6-3, with a tentative D call TRBD1 (6 bases). This CDR3 is 15 amino acids long. V was trimmed by 1 base and J by 8 bases, leaving 17 bases between them. Germline V CDR1 and CDR2: MNHEY, SVGEGT. CDR3 nucleotide sequence: TGTGCCAGCAGTTACTTTGACAGGAAGAGGGACGGCTACACCTTC. It is translated as CASSYFDRKRDGYTF.

The chain joins TRBV3-1 (or the pseudogene TRBV3-2) to TRBJ1-6, with 9 bases lining up with TRBD1. The CDR3 is 14 residues long. Germline V CDR1 and CDR2: LGHDT, YNNKEL (reference sequence). V lost 4 bases, J lost 9 bases, and 4 bases stayed unmatched. The CDR3 sequence: CASSLRDRVSPLHF. The CDR3 DNA is TGTGCCAGCAGCCTTCGGGACAGGGTTTCACCCCTCCACTTT.

The genes are TRBV5-1 and TRBJ1-6, with TRBD1 matching over 9 bases. The germline V gene has CDR1 SGHRS and CDR2 YFSETQ. V was pared by 4 bases and J by 9 bases, with 2 bases of the junction left unmatched. The CDR3 is made up of 13 amino acids. As DNA, the CDR3 is TGCGCCAGCAGCACGGACAGGGGTTCACCCCTCCACTTT. Translated: CASSTDRGSPLHF.

V is TRBV7-9 and J is TRBJ1-5; D perhaps matches TRBD1 (5 bases). The V gene's germline CDR1 is SEHNR and CDR2 FQNEAQ (reference sequence). V gave up 1 base and J gave up 6 bases, with 13 bases separating them. This CDR3 region has 15 residues. The CDR3 region has the DNA TGTGCCAGCAGCTTAGGGGGCTTAAAGACTCAGCCCCAGCATTTT. It encodes CASSLGGLKTQPQHF.